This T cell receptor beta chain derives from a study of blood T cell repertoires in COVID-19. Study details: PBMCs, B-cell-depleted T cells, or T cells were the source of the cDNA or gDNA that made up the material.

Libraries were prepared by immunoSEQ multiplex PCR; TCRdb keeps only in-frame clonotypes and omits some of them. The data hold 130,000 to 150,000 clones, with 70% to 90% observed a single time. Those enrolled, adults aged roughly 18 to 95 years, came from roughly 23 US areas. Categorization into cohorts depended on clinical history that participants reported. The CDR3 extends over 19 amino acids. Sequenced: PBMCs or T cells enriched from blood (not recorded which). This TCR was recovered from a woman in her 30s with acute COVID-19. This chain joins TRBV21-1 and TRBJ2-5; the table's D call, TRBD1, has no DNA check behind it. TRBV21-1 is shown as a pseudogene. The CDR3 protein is CASSIVRGSTGRDQETQYF. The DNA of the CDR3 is TGTGCCAGCAGCATAGTACGAGGTTCGACAGGGCGGGATCAAGAGACCCAGTACTTC.